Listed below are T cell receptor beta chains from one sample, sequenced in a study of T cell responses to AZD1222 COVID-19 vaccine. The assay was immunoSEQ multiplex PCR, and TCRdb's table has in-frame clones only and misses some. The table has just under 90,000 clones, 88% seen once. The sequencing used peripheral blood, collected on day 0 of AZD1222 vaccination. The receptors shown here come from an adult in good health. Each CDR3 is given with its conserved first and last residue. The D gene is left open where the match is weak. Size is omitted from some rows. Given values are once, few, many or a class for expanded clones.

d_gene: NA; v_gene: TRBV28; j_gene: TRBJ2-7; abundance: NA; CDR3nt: TGTGCCAGCAATAGGGACCTGAGCATGCAGTACTTC; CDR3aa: CASNRDLSMQYF
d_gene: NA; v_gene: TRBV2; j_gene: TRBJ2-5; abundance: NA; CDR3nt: TGTGCCAGCAGTCGGGGCGGGACGGCACAAGAGACCCAGTACTTC; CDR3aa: CASSRGGTAQETQYF
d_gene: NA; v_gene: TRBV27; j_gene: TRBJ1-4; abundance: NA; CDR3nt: TGTGCCAGCAGTAAGACAGACGCCCTAGTGGAAAAACTGTTTTTT; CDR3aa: CASSKTDALVEKLFF
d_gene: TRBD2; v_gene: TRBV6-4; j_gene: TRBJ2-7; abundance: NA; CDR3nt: TGTGCCAGCAGTCTCCGGGGAGGGTCCGAGCAGTACTTC; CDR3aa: CASSLRGGSEQYF
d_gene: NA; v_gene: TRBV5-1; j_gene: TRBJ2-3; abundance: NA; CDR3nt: TGCGCCAGCAGCCACGGGACACCCACAGATACGCAGTATTTT; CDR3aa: CASSHGTPTDTQYF
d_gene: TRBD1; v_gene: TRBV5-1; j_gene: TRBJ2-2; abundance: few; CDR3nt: TGCGCCAGCAGCGCGGGACAGGGAAACACCGGGGAGCTGTTTTTT; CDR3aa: CASSAGQGNTGELFF
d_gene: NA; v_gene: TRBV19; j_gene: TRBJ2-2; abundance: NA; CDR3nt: TGTGCCACCGCCGTCCCTGAGGACCTAGCCGGGGAGCTGTTTTTT; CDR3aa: CATAVPEDLAGELFF
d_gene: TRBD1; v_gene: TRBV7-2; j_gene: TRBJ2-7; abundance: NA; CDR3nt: TGTGCCAGCAGGACACAGGGGGCATCCTACGAGCAGTACTTC; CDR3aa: CASRTQGASYEQYF
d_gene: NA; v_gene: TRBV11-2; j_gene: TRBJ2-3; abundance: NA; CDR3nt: TGTGCCAGCAGCTTAGCGGGCGGGACTGGCACAGATACGCAGTATTTT; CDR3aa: CASSLAGGTGTDTQYF
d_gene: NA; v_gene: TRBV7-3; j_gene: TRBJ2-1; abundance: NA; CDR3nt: TGTGCCAGCAGCTTAACGTTGGGGTACAATGAGCAGTTCTTC; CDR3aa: CASSLTLGYNEQFF
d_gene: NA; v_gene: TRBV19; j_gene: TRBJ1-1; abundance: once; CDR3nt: TGTGCCAGTAGTATAGGGTGGAGTTCGAACACTGAAGCTTTCTTT; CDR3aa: CASSIGWSSNTEAFF